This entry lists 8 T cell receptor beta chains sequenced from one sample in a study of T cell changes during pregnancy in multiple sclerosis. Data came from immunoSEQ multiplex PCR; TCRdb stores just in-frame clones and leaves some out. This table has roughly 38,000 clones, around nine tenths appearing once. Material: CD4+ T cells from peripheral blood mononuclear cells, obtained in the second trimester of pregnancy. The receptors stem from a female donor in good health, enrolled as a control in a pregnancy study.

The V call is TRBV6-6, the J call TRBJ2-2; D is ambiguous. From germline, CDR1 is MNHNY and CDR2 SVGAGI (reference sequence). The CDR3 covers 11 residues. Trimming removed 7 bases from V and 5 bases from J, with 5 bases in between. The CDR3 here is CASTQTGELFF. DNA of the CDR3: TGTGCCAGCACCCAAACCGGGGAGCTGTTTTTT.

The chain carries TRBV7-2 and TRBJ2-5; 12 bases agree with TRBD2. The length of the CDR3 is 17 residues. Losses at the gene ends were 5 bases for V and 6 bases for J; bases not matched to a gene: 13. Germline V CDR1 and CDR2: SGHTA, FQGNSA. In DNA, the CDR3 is TGTGCCAGCAGCGTACTGACTAGCGGGGGACCTAAACAGACCCAGTACTTC. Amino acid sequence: CASSVLTSGGPKQTQYF. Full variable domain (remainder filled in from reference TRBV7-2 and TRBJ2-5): GAGVSQSPSNKVTEKGKDVELRCDPISGHTALYWYRQSLGQGLEFLIYFQGNSAPDKSGLPSDRFSAERTGGSVSTLTIQRTQQEDSAVYLCASSVLTSGGPKQTQYFGPGTRLLVL.

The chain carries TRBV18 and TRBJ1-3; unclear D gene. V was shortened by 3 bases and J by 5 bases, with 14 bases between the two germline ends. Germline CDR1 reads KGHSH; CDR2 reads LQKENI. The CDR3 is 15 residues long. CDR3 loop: CASSPPTVARNTIYF. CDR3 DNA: TGTGCCAGCTCACCCCCGACCGTAGCTAGAAACACCATATATTTT.

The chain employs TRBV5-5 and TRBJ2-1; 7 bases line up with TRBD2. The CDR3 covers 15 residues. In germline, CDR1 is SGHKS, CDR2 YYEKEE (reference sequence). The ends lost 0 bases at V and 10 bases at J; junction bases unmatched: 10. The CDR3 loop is CASSLVAGERSEQFF. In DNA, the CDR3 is TGTGCCAGCAGCTTGGTTGCGGGGGAACGTAGCGAGCAGTTCTTC.

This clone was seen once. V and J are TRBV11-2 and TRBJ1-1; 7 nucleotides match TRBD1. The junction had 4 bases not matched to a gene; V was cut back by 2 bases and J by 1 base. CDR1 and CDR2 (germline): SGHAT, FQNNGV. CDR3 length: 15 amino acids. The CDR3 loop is CASSLYGTANTEAFF. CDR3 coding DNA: TGTGCCAGCAGCTTATATGGGACAGCGAACACTGAAGCTTTCTTT.

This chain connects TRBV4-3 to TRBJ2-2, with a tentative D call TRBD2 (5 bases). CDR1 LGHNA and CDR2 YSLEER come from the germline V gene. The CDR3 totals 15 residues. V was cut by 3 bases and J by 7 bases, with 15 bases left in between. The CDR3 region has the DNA TGCGCCAGCAGCCAGCAGACCGGGGTGCGCGGGGAGCTGTTTTTT. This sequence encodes CASSQQTGVRGELFF.

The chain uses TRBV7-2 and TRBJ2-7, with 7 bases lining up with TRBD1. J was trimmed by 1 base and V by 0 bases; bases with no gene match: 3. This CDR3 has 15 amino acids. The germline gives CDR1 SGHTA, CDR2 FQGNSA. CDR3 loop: CASSLAGGASYEQYF. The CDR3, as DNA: TGTGCCAGCAGCTTAGCAGGGGGCGCGTCCTACGAGCAGTACTTC.

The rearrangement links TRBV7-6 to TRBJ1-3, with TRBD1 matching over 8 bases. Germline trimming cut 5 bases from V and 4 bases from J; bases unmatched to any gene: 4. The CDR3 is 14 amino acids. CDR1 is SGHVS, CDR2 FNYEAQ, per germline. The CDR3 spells CASSRRDRGNTIYF. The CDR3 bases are TGTGCCAGCAGCCGCCGGGACAGGGGAAACACCATATATTTT. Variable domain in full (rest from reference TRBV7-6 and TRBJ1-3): GAGVSQSPRYKVTKRGQDVALRCDPISGHVSLYWYRQALGQGPEFLTYFNYEAQQDKSGLPNDRFSAERPEGSISTLTIQRTEQRDSAMYRCASSRRDRGNTIYFGEGSWLTVV.